This TCR beta chain emerged from a study of T cell repertoires in aging, cancer and after chemotherapy. In its sample, this clonotype is medium-sized (0.01 to 0.1%). V was pared by 4 bases and J by 6 bases, with 12 bases between. CDR3 length: 13 amino acids. Multiplex touch-down PCR with TRB-A/B primers amplified rearranged V-D-J TRB sequences. TCRdb ran MiXCR on the multiplex PCR reads and lists one entry per CDR3 protein. Here the sample spans approximately 2,000 distinct CDR3 sequences, around a quarter being singletons. Amplification of TCR beta used genomic DNA extracted from peripheral blood. This TCR came from a human donor with a solid tumor. The sequencing sample was made of blood. This chain joins TRBV12-3 or TRBV12-4 and TRBJ1-1, with D perhaps matching TRBD1 (6 bases). The CDR3 DNA follows: TGTGCCAGCAGTTGGGGGCTCGGGGCTGAAGCTTTCTTT. It is translated as CASSWGLGAEAFF.